This entry lists 3 T cell receptor beta chains sequenced from one sample in a study of T cell changes during pregnancy in multiple sclerosis. The data were produced by immunoSEQ multiplex PCR, yet TCRdb's version contains in-frame clones alone and is incomplete. The sample carries roughly 75,000 clones, just over 90% recorded once. Sequenced material: peripheral blood, taken after pregnancy. The source is a female donor in good health, enrolled as a control in a pregnancy study.

The CDR3 bases are TGTGCCAGCAGTTCCGTCGACTCACAAACCTACAATGAGCAGTTCTTC. Translation: CASSSVDSQTYNEQFF. The rearrangement uses TRBV6-5 and TRBJ2-1; D not certain. The V end was cut by 4 bases, the J end by 2 bases, with 15 bases between. Germline V lookup: CDR1 MNHEY, CDR2 SVGAGI. This CDR3 contains 16 residues.

This clone showed up just a few times. The chain recombines TRBV2 with TRBJ2-7; 9 bases fit TRBD1. V shed 7 bases, J shed 5 bases, and the junction held 9 bases outside the gene matches. The CDR3 consists of 14 residues. Germline CDR1 SNHLY, CDR2 FYNNEI. CDR3 sequence reads: CASKPGQGRDEQYF. Written as DNA, the CDR3 is TGTGCCAGCAAGCCGGGACAGGGAAGAGACGAGCAGTACTTC.

The gene calls are TRBV5-1 and TRBJ1-3; no definite D call. V was shortened by 0 bases and J by 0 bases, with 4 bases between the two germline ends. CDR3 size: 14 residues. In germline, CDR1 is SGHRS, CDR2 YFSETQ. The CDR3 is CASSLGASGNTIYF. In DNA, the CDR3 is TGCGCCAGCAGCTTGGGGGCCTCTGGAAACACCATATATTTT.